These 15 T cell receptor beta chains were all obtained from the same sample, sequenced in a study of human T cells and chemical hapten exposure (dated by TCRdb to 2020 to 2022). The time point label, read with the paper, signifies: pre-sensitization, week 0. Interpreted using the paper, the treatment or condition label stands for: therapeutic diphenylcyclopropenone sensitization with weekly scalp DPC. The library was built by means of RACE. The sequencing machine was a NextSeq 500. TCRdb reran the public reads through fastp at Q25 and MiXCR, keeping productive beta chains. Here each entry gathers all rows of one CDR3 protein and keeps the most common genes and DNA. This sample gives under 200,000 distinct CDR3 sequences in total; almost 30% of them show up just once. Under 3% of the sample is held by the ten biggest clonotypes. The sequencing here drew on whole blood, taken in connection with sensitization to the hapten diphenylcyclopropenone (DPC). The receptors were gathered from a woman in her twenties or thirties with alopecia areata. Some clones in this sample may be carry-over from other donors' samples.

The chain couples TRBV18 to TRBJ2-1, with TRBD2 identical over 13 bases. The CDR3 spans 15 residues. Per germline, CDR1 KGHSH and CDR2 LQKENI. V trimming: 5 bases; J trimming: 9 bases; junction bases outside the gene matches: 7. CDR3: CASSSGLAGAPEQFF. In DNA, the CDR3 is TGTGCCAGCTCATCAGGACTAGCGGGGGCGCCTGAGCAGTTCTTC.

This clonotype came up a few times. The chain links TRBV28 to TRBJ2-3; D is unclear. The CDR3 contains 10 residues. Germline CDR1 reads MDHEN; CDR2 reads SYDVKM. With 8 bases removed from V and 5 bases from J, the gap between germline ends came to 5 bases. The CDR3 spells CASALDTQYF. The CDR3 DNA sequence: TGTGCCAGCGCGTTAGATACGCAGTATTTT.

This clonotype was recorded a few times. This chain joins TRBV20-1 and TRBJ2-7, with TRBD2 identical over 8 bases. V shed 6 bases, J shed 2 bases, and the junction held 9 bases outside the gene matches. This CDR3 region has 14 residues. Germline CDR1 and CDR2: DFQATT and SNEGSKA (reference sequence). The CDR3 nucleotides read TGCAGTGCCTCCGTAGCGGGAAAGGCCTACGAGCAGTACTTC. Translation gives CSASVAGKAYEQYF.

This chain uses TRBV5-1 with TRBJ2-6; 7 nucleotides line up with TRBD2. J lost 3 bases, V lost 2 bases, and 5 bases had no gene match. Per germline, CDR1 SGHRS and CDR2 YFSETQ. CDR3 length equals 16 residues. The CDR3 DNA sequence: TGCGCCAGCAGCTTCGCAGCGGGGAGTGGGGCCAACGTCCTGACTTTC. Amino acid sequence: CASSFAAGSGANVLTF.

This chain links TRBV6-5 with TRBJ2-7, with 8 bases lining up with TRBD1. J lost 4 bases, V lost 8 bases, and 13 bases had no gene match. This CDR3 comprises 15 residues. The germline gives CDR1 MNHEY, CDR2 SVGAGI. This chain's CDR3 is CASSTGRQGIYEQYF. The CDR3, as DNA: TGTGCCAGCTCTACAGGCCGACAGGGGATATACGAGCAGTACTTC.

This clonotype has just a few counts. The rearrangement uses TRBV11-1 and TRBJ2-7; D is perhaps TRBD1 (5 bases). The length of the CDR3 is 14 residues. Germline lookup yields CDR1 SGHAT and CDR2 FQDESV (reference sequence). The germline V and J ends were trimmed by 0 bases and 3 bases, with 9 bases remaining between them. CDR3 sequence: CASSLAGARYEQYF. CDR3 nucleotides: TGTGCCAGCAGCTTAGCTGGGGCTCGCTACGAGCAGTACTTC.

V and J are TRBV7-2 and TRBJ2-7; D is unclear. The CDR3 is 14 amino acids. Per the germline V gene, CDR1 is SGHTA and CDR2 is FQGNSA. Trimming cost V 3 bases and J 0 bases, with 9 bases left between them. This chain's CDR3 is CASSFGELSYEQYF. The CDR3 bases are TGTGCCAGCAGCTTCGGCGAACTCTCCTACGAGCAGTACTTC. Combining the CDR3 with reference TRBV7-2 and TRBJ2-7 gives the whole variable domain GAGVSQSPSNKVTEKGKDVELRCDPISGHTALYWYRQSLGQGLEFLIYFQGNSAPDKSGLPSDRFSAERTGGSVSTLTIQRTQQEDSAVYLCASSFGELSYEQYFGPGTRLTVT.

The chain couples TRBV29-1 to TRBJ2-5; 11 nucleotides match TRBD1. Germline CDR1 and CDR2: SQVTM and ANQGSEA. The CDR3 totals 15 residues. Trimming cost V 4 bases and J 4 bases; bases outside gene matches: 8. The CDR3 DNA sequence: TGCAGCGTTGTTGGCCTCGGGACAGGGGGAGAGACCCAGTACTTC. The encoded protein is CSVVGLGTGGETQYF.

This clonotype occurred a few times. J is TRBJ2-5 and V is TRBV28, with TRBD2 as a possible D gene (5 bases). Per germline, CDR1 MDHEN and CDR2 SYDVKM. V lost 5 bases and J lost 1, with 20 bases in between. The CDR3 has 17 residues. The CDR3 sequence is CASSQTRRLKPQETQYF. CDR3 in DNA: TGTGCCAGCAGTCAAACCCGTAGACTAAAACCCCAAGAGACCCAGTACTTC.

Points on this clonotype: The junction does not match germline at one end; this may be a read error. The CDR3, as DNA: TGCACCGTTAGACAAGACTATAATTCACCCCTCCACTTT. Translated: CTVRQDYNSPLHF. The chain employs TRBV29-1 and TRBJ1-6; D not certain. Germline-derived CDR1 and CDR2 are SQVTM and ANQGSEA. CDR3 length: 13 residues.

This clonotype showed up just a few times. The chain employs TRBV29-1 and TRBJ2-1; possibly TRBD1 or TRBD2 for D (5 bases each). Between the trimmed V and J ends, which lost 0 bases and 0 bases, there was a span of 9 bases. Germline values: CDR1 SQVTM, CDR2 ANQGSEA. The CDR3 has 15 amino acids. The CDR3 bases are TGCAGCGTTGAAGACCGGGGCGGCTCCTACAATGAGCAGTTCTTC. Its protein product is CSVEDRGGSYNEQFF.

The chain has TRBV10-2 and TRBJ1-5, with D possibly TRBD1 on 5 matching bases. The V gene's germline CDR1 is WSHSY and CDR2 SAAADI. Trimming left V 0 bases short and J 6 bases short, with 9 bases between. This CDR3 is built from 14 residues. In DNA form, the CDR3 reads TGCGCCAGCAGTGAGTCGCTCGGGGCTCAGCCCCAGCATTTT. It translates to CASSESLGAQPQHF.

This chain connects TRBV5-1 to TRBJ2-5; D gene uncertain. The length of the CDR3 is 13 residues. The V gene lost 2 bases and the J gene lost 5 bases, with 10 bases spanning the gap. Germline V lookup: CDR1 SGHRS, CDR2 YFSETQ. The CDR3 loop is CASSFNLGETQYF. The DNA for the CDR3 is TGCGCCAGCAGCTTTAACCTGGGCGAGACCCAGTACTTC.

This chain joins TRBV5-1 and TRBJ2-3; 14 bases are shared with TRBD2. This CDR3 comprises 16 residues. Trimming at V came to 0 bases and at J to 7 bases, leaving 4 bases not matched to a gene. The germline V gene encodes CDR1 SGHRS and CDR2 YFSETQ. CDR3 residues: CASSLGGLAGANTQYF. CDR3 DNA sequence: TGCGCCAGCAGCTTGGGGGGACTAGCGGGGGCGAATACGCAGTATTTT.

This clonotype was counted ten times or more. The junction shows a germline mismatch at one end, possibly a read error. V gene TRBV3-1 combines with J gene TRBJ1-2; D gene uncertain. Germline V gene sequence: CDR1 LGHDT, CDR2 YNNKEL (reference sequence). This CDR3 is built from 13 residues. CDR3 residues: CASSQDTNKNQAF. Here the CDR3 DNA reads TGTGCCAGCAGCCAAGACACGAACAAGAACCAGGCCTTC.